What follows are 30 T cell receptor beta chains derived from one specimen sequenced in a study of blood T cell repertoires in COVID-19. Clones were sequenced by immunoSEQ multiplex PCR, and TCRdb holds only the in-frame ones, with some missing. The sample lists approximately 170,000 clones, under 90% occurring once. The sequencing sample was made of PBMCs or T cells enriched from blood (not recorded which). These TCRs come from a woman between 45 and 60 years old who had recovered from COVID-19.

V usage is TRBV18 and J usage is TRBJ2-1, with 11 positions matching TRBD2. V gave up 5 bases and J gave up 5 bases; unmatched junction bases: 8. The CDR3 has 16 amino acids. Per germline, CDR1 KGHSH and CDR2 LQKENI. In DNA form, the CDR3 reads TGTGCCAGCTCATCGAGACTAGCGGGGAATAACAATGAGCAGTTCTTC. It yields the protein CASSSRLAGNNNEQFF.

V gene TRBV25-1 combines with J gene TRBJ1-6; D is undetermined. The V gene lost 2 bases and the J gene lost 8 bases, with 13 bases spanning the gap. The CDR3 contains 15 residues. Germline values: CDR1 MGHDK, CDR2 SYGVNS. This CDR3 is CASSERGFGDSPLHF. The CDR3 DNA is TGTGCCAGCAGTGAACGAGGGTTTGGGGATTCACCCCTCCACTTT. Together with reference TRBV25-1 and TRBJ1-6, the CDR3 gives the full variable domain: EADIYQTPRYLVIGTGKKITLECSQTMGHDKMYWYQQDPGMELHLIHYSYGVNSTEKGDLSSESTVSRIRTEHFPLTLESARPSHTSQYLCASSERGFGDSPLHFGNGTRLTVT.

This rearrangement joins TRBV6-5 to TRBJ1-5, with D possibly being TRBD1 (6 bases). V was trimmed by 10 bases and J by 5 bases, leaving 15 bases between them. Germline V CDR1 and CDR2: MNHEY, SVGAGI. There are 13 residues in the CDR3. CDR3 nucleotide sequence: TGTGCCACCTCACAGGGTGGGCATCAGCCCCAGCATTTT. Encoded protein: CATSQGGHQPQHF.

The chain couples TRBV9 to TRBJ1-1, with D possibly matching TRBD1 (5 bases). Germline assignment: CDR1 SGDLS and CDR2 YYNGEE. Trimming removed 0 bases at V and 5 bases at J, with 14 bases between. The CDR3 contains 15 residues. CDR3 amino acids: CASSVGDSRGTEAFF. For the CDR3, the DNA is TGTGCCAGCAGCGTAGGAGACTCCCGGGGGACTGAAGCTTTCTTT. Using reference TRBV9 and TRBJ1-1 for the parts outside the CDR3, the full variable domain is DSGVTQTPKHLITATGQRVTLRCSPRSGDLSVYWYQQSLDQGLQFLIQYYNGEERAKGNILERFSAQQFPDLHSELNLSSLELGDSALYFCASSVGDSRGTEAFFGQGTRLTVV.

J is TRBJ2-7 and V is TRBV7-2; the match to TRBD1 covers 8 bases. The CDR3 has 14 amino acids. The V segment lost 5 bases and the J segment 3 bases; nucleotides outside the gene matches: 6. In germline, CDR1 is SGHTA, CDR2 FQGNSA. DNA of the CDR3: TGTGCCAGCAGCGCGACAGGGGCCGGCTACGAGCAGTACTTC. Its translation: CASSATGAGYEQYF. The whole variable domain, filled in from reference TRBV7-2 and TRBJ2-7, reads GAGVSQSPSNKVTEKGKDVELRCDPISGHTALYWYRQSLGQGLEFLIYFQGNSAPDKSGLPSDRFSAERTGGSVSTLTIQRTQQEDSAVYLCASSATGAGYEQYFGPGTRLTVT.

J is TRBJ1-1 and V is TRBV5-1, with a possible D match to TRBD1 (5 bases). The V gene's germline CDR1 is SGHRS and CDR2 YFSETQ. The V end lost 0 bases, the J end lost 1 base, and 7 bases lay between the germline ends. This CDR3 has 14 amino acids. The CDR3 DNA follows: TGCGCCAGCAGCTTGGGACAGAAGAACACTGAAGCTTTCTTT. It yields the protein CASSLGQKNTEAFF.

The CDR3 here is CASSQLGGTEAFF. CDR3 DNA sequence: TGCGCCAGCAGCCAGCTGGGGGGTACTGAAGCTTTCTTT. The chain recombines TRBV4-1 with TRBJ1-1; weak D call: TRBD1 (5 bases). The CDR3 extends over 13 amino acids. The germline V gene has CDR1 MGHRA and CDR2 YSYEKL. Trimming took off 3 bases at V and 5 bases at J, with 10 bases between the two ends.

The chain joins TRBV20-1 to TRBJ2-1, with TRBD2 matching over 9 bases. Germline V gives CDR1 DFQATT, CDR2 SNEGSKA (reference sequence). CDR3 size: 13 residues. V lost 3 bases, J lost 7 bases, and 4 bases stayed unmatched. CDR3 residues: CSASVSGGNEQFF. The CDR3 DNA reads as TGCAGTGCTAGTGTCAGCGGGGGGAATGAGCAGTTCTTC.

This rearrangement joins TRBV24-1 to TRBJ2-1; 10 bases match TRBD2. This CDR3 has 14 residues. Trimming took 9 bases from V and 7 from J; bases not matched to a gene: 8. CDR1 is KGHDR and CDR2 is SFDVKD in the germline V gene. CDR3: CATRPSGSANEQFF. CDR3 coding DNA: TGTGCCACCCGCCCTAGCGGGAGCGCAAATGAGCAGTTCTTC.

This clone was seen a single time. The CDR3 loop reads CASSHRHNQPQHF. CDR3 DNA: TGTGCCAGTAGCCACAGGCACAATCAGCCCCAGCATTTT. V and J are TRBV19 and TRBJ1-5; maybe TRBD1 (5 bases). The V end lost 6 bases, the J end lost 3 bases, and 9 bases lay between the germline ends. Germline V gene data show CDR1 as LNHDA and CDR2 as SQIVND (reference sequence). This CDR3 spans 13 amino acids.

V usage is TRBV24-1 and J usage is TRBJ2-7; 9 bases are shared with TRBD2. The CDR3 spans 15 residues. After removal of 4 bases from V and 5 bases from J, the junction contained 8 bases not matched to a gene. Germline CDR1 is KGHDR and CDR2 is SFDVKD. The CDR3 nucleotides read TGTGCCACCAGTGACCCAAAGACTAGCGGCCACGAGCAGTACTTC. Amino acid sequence: CATSDPKTSGHEQYF.

The rearrangement joins TRBV2 to TRBJ1-4, with 8 bases aligning to TRBD1. The ends lost 6 bases at V and 7 bases at J; junction bases unmatched: 7. The CDR3 runs 14 residues. Germline CDR1 and CDR2: SNHLY and FYNNEI. In DNA, the CDR3 is TGTGCCAGCAGAACCGGGACAGGACCTGAAAAACTGTTTTTT. This gives the protein CASRTGTGPEKLFF. Looking up the rest from reference TRBV2 and TRBJ1-4 gives the full variable domain: EPEVTQTPSHQVTQMGQEVILRCVPISNHLYFYWYRQILGQKVEFLVSFYNNEISEKSEIFDDQFSVERPDGSNFTLKIRSTKLEDSAMYFCASRTGTGPEKLFFGSGTQLSVL.

The chain employs TRBV4-1 and TRBJ1-2, with TRBD1 matching over 10 bases. The CDR3 length is 15 residues. The V gene end was trimmed by 4 bases and the J gene end by 3 bases; junction bases not matched to a gene: 5. The germline gives CDR1 MGHRA, CDR2 YSYEKL. The CDR3 loop is CASSPRDRGDYGYTF. CDR3 DNA: TGCGCCAGCAGCCCCCGGGACAGGGGCGACTATGGCTACACCTTC.

This chain uses TRBV2 with TRBJ2-7; 9 bases map to TRBD1. Trimming took 7 bases from V and 2 from J; bases not matched to a gene: 3. Germline CDR1 and CDR2: SNHLY and FYNNEI. CDR3 length: 13 amino acids. DNA for the CDR3: TGTGCCAGCACCGACAGGGGGACCTACGAGCAGTACTTC. This translates into CASTDRGTYEQYF.

CDR3 nucleotides: TGTGCCAGCAGTTACTCTTCGGCGGGTAGCTACGAGCAGTACTTC. Translated: CASSYSSAGSYEQYF. The J gene is TRBJ2-7, the V gene TRBV6-5, with D possibly being TRBD2 (5 bases). The CDR3 totals 15 residues. Per the germline V gene, CDR1 is MNHEY and CDR2 is SVGAGI. V shed 0 bases and J shed 3 bases, with 12 bases lying between them.

The count of this clone is one. The chain carries TRBV10-2 and TRBJ2-2; the D is unclear. V was pared by 4 bases and J by 6 bases, with 12 bases between. Looked up from germline, CDR1 is WSHSY and CDR2 is SAAADI. The CDR3 has 14 residues. CDR3 nucleotide sequence: TGCGCCAGCAGTGTTGCCATTAAGCCCGGGGAGCTGTTTTTT. Translating it yields CASSVAIKPGELFF.

The genes are TRBV10-3 and TRBJ1-4; TRBD1 might be the D (5 bases). The V end was cut by 2 bases, the J end by 6 bases, with 13 bases between. The CDR3 sequence is 15 residues long. Germline V CDR1 and CDR2: ENHRY, SYGVKD. The CDR3 sequence is CAISERQGWDEKLFF. The CDR3 DNA is TGTGCCATCAGTGAGAGGCAGGGATGGGATGAAAAACTGTTTTTT.

The V and J genes are TRBV9 and TRBJ1-1; TRBD1 matches 7 bases. The germline gives CDR1 SGDLS, CDR2 YYNGEE. CDR3 length: 14 amino acids. Germline trimming cut 5 bases from V and 4 bases from J; bases unmatched to any gene: 8. CDR3: CASSSQGMGTEAFF. CDR3 nucleotide sequence: TGTGCCAGCAGTTCACAGGGGATGGGCACTGAAGCTTTCTTT.

V and J are TRBV11-2 and TRBJ1-2, with 8 bases aligning to TRBD1. Germline V lookup: CDR1 SGHAT, CDR2 FQNNGV. The CDR3 extends over 14 amino acids. Trimming took 3 bases from V and 4 from J; bases not matched to a gene: 4. The CDR3 spells CASSFSDRGYGYTF. The CDR3 coding sequence is TGTGCCAGCAGCTTCTCCGACAGGGGCTATGGCTACACCTTC.

A single count supports this clone. The genes are TRBV7-2 and TRBJ2-1; 13 bases fit TRBD2. This CDR3 is built from 15 residues. Germline values: CDR1 SGHTA, CDR2 FQGNSA. The junction had 1 base not matched to a gene; V was cut back by 5 bases and J by 3 bases. Written as DNA, the CDR3 is TGTGCCAGCAGCAGGACTAGCGGGGGCTACAATGAGCAGTTCTTC. It is translated as CASSRTSGGYNEQFF.

The chain combines TRBV6-2 or TRBV6-3 with TRBJ2-1; 10 positions match TRBD2. This CDR3 has 16 amino acids. V lost 4 bases to trimming and J lost 3 bases; unmatched junction nucleotides: 6. Germline V gene lookup returns CDR1 MNHEY and CDR2 SVGEGT. CDR3 residues: CASSSLAGVVYNEQFF. CDR3 sequence (DNA): TGTGCCAGCAGTTCCCTAGCGGGAGTTGTCTACAATGAGCAGTTCTTC.

The J gene is TRBJ1-1, the V gene TRBV29-1; D ambiguous. The germline V and J ends were trimmed by 8 bases and 1 base, with 17 bases remaining between them. Germline CDR1 reads SQVTM; CDR2 reads ANQGSEA. This CDR3 is built from 14 residues. CDR3 in DNA: TGCAGCTCGGGGAGCGGATTCACGAACACTGAAGCTTTCTTT. This codes for CSSGSGFTNTEAFF.

This clone has just one count. The V call is TRBV4-1, the J call TRBJ2-5; 11 positions agree with TRBD2. Germline V gives CDR1 MGHRA, CDR2 YSYEKL. The J segment lost 1 base and the V segment lost 3 bases, leaving 7 bases of the junction unmatched. This CDR3 has 17 residues. The DNA of the CDR3 is TGCGCCAGCAGCCATTCCCGACTAGCGGGGTTCCAAGAGACCCAGTACTTC. Translation: CASSHSRLAGFQETQYF.

The chain is built from TRBV28 and TRBJ2-5; 11 bases fit TRBD1. The CDR3 has 16 residues. Germline lookup yields CDR1 MDHEN and CDR2 SYDVKM. Trimming cost V 1 base and J 5 bases; bases outside gene matches: 6. CDR3 bases: TGTGCCAGCAGTTTATACGGGAGGGACAGGGGGGAGACCCAGTACTTC. Its protein is CASSLYGRDRGETQYF. The whole variable domain, remainder taken from reference TRBV28 and TRBJ2-5, is DVKVTQSSRYLVKRTGEKVFLECVQDMDHENMFWYRQDPGLGLRLIYFSYDVKMKEKGDIPEGYSVSREKKERFSLILESASTNQTSMYLCASSLYGRDRGETQYFGPGTRLLVL.

The chain uses TRBV6-6 and TRBJ2-7; no clear D gene. Germline V gene data show CDR1 as MNHNY and CDR2 as SVGAGI (reference sequence). V lost 4 bases and J 5 bases, leaving 6 bases between the germline ends. The CDR3 consists of 11 residues. The CDR3 sequence: CASSLLDEQYF. For the CDR3, the DNA is TGTGCCAGCAGTTTGTTAGACGAGCAGTACTTC.

The rearrangement joins TRBV7-2 to TRBJ1-6, with D unresolved. The CDR3 consists of 14 residues. Trimming removed 0 bases at V and 10 bases at J, with 10 bases between. Germline CDR1 reads SGHTA; CDR2 reads FQGNSA. The CDR3 region has the DNA TGTGCCAGCAGCTTAGCCCCGGAGAAATCACCCCTCCACTTT. It encodes CASSLAPEKSPLHF.

This clone appeared a single time. CDR3 region: CASSIPGQGRGEQYF. The CDR3 DNA is TGTGCCAGTAGTATCCCCGGACAGGGAAGGGGCGAGCAGTACTTC. The chain joins TRBV19 to TRBJ2-7; 8 bases align to TRBD1. Germline loops: CDR1 LNHDA, CDR2 SQIVND (reference sequence). The CDR3 is 15 amino acids. The V gene end was trimmed by 3 bases and the J gene end by 6 bases; junction bases not matched to a gene: 10.

Here the CDR3 DNA reads TGTGCCGTCGCGAAGGGAGAGGACTATGGCTACACCTTC. Protein product: CAVAKGEDYGYTF. The chain employs TRBV28 and TRBJ1-2, with no clear D. Germline V gene sequence: CDR1 MDHEN, CDR2 SYDVKM. V lost 11 bases and J lost 3, with 16 bases in between. The CDR3 extends over 13 amino acids.

The V and J genes are TRBV27 and TRBJ2-6; tentative D call: TRBD2 (6 bases). CDR1 and CDR2 from the germline V gene are MNHEY and SMNVEV (reference sequence). V lost 7 bases and J lost 12, with 13 bases in between. CDR3 length equals 12 residues. DNA of the CDR3: TGTGCCAGCACCGGGGACTCACGCGTCCTGACTTTC. It codes for CASTGDSRVLTF.

CDR3 nucleotides: TGTGCCAGCAGCCCATCACCGGACAGGGCTGGCTACACCTTC. Protein product: CASSPSPDRAGYTF. This chain uses TRBV7-3 with TRBJ1-2, with 8 bases identical to TRBD1. After removal of 5 bases from V and 7 bases from J, the junction contained 9 bases not matched to a gene. Looked up from germline, CDR1 is SGHTA and CDR2 is FQGTGA. The CDR3 spans 14 residues.